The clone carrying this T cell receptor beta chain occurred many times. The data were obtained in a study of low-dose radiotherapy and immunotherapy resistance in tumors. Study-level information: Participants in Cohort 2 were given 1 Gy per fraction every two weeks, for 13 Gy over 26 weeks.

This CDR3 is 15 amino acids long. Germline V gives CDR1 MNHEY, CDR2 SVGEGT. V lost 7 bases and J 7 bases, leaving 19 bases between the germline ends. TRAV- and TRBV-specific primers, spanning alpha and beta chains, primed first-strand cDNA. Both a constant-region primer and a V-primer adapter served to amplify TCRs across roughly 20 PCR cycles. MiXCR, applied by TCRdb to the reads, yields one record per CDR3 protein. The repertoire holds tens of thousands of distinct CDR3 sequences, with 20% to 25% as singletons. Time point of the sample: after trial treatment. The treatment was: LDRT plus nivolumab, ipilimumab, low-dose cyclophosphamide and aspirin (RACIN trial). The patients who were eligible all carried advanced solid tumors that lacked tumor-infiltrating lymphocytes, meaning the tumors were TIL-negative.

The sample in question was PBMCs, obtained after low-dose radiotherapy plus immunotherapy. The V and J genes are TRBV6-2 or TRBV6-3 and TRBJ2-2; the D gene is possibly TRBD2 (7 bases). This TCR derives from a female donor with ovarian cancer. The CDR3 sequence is CASKREGGGGGELFF. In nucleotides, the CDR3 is TGTGCCAGCAAAAGGGAGGGGGGAGGAGGCGGGGAGCTGTTTTTT.